This T cell receptor beta chain was documented in a study of blood T cell repertoires in COVID-19. Whole-study context: The United States, Italy and Spain were the sources of the acute and convalescent COVID-19 samples. PBMCs, B-cell-depleted T cells, or T cells were the source of the cDNA or gDNA that made up the material.

The CDR3 spans 16 residues. Germline V lookup: CDR1 ENHRY, CDR2 SYGVKD. V shed 5 bases and J 2 bases; nucleotides not matched to a gene: 8. Generated by immunoSEQ multiplex PCR, the TCRdb table keeps only in-frame clones and is missing some. The top ten hold 7.4% of the sample, which has roughly 230,000 clones, 83% seen once. Sequenced material: peripheral blood. This rearrangement joins TRBV10-3 to TRBJ2-7, with 11 bases lining up with TRBD2. The sequence was obtained from a woman aged 50 to 60 with acute or convalescent COVID-19. CDR3 nucleotide sequence: TGTGCCATCAGTCCGGGACTAGCGGTGAACACCTACGAGCAGTACTTC. Translating gives CAISPGLAVNTYEQYF.